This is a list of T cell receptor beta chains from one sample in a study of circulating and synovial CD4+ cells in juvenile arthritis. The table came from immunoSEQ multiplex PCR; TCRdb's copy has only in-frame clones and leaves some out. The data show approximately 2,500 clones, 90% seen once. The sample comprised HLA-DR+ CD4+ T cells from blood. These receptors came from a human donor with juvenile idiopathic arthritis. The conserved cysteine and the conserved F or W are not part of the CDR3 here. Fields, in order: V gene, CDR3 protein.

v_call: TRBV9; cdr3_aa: ASSLIAEEWGELF
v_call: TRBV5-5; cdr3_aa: ASSPGTASTDTQY
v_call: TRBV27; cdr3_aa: ASSLQGAAVYEQY
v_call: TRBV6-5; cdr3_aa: ASNAGTSNNQPQH
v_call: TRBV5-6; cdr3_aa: ASSLRSGLVKDTQY
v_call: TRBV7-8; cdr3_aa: ASSLLDRTQPQH
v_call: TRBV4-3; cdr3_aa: ASSQDLDQPQH
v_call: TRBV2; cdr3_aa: ASSERVAGGKNYEQY
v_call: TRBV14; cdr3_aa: ASSQVLSSVETQY
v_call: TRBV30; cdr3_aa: AWSAITGTGNTIY
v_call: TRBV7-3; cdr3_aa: ASSVTSGGVAYEQY
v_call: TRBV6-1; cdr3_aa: ASSERGAVSPDTQY
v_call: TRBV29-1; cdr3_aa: SVDLGGGGGPNYGYT
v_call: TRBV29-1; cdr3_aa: SVETPDGSSYNEQF
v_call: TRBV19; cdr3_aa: ASRSGWGGNQPQH
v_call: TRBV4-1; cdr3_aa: ASSRGSGQGAVYGYT
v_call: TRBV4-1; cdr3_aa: ASSQDAGGGWGKKLF
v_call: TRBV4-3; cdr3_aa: ASSQDTTGRLSGANVLT
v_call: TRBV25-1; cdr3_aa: ASSESRTGKETQY
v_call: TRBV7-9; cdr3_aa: ASSLYDRGYETQY
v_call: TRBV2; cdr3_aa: ASSSGGHSVYGYT
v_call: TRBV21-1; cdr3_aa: ASSKAGRISNQPQH
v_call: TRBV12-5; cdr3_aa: ASGLGTATYQPQH
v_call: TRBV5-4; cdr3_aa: ASSLASGGNTGELF
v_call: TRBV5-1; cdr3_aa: ASSDTGIEAF
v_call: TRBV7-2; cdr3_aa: ASSSEVRDTGNTIY
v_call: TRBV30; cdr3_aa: AWRLRGYGYT
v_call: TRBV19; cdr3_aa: ASSVPGHPSYEQY
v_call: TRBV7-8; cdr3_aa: ASSLARATNEKLF
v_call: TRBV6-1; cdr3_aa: ASSAGGGVGDTQY
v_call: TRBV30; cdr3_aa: ARSPTRRGPANYGYT